This T cell receptor (beta chain) stems from a study of siplizumab effects on memory and regulatory T cells. Study results and limitations: There appeared to be greater diversity in naive T cells than in memory cells, and naive T cells seemed major contributors to the alloresponse.

Using immunoSEQ multiplex PCR, the repertoire was profiled, and TCRdb retains in-frame clones only, with some absent. The sample comprises some 90,000 clones, approximately 90% of which are singletons, and over 12% rests with the top ten. In regard to this clone: Its antigen is as yet unknown.

Germline assignment: CDR1 SGHAT and CDR2 FQNNGV. The CDR3 has 15 amino acids. Trimming removed 7 bases from V and 2 bases from J, with 18 bases in between. This TCR was sampled from a human donor in good health. This chain links TRBV11-2 with TRBJ2-7; a possible D gene is TRBD1 (6 bases). The material sequenced was CD4+ T cells sorted from blood. The CDR3 DNA reads as TGTGCCAGCAACACCGGCGACAGGCTTACCTACGAGCAGTACTTC. Residues: CASNTGDRLTYEQYF.